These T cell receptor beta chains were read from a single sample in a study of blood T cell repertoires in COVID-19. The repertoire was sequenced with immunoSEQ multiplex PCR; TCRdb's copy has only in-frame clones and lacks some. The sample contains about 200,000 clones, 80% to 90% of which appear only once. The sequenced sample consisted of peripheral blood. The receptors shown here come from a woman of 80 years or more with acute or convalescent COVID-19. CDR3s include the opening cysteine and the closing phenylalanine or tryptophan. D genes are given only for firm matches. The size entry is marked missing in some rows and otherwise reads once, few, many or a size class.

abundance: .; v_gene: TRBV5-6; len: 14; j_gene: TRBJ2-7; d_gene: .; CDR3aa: CASSLGRVSYEQYF; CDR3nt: TGTGCCAGCAGCTTGGGACGGGTCTCCTACGAGCAGTACTTC
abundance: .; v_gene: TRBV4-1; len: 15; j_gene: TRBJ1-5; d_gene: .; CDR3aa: CASSQEDNSNQPQHF; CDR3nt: TGCGCCAGCAGCCAAGAAGACAATAGCAATCAGCCCCAGCATTTT
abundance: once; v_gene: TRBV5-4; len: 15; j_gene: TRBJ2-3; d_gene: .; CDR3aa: CASSFRQVSTDTQYF; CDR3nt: TGTGCCAGCAGCTTCAGGCAGGTTAGCACAGATACGCAGTATTTT
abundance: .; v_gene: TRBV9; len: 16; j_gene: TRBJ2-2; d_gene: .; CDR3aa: CASSVLNLANTGELFF; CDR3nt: TGTGCCAGCAGCGTATTAAACCTAGCGAACACCGGGGAGCTGTTTTTT
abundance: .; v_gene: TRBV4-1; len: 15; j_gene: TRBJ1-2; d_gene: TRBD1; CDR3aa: CASSQEGRGPGGYTF; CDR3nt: TGCGCCAGCAGCCAAGAGGGAAGGGGGCCTGGAGGCTACACCTTC
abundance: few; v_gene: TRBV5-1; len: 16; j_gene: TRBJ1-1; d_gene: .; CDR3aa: CASSSLGQSTNTEAFF; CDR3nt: TGCGCCAGCAGCTCCCTCGGACAGTCGACGAACACTGAAGCTTTCTTT
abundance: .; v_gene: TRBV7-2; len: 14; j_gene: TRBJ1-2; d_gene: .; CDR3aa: CASSLIRTGYGYTF; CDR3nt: TGTGCCAGCAGTTTGATAAGGACGGGATATGGCTACACCTTC
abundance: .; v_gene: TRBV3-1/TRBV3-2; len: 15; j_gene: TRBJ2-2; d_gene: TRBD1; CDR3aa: CASSQQGANTGELFF; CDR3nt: TGTGCCAGCAGTCAGCAGGGGGCTAACACCGGGGAGCTGTTTTTT
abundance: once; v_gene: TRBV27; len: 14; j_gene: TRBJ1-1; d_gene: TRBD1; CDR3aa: CASCSRQGGYEAFF; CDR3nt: TGTGCCAGCTGTTCCCGACAGGGAGGCTATGAAGCTTTCTTT
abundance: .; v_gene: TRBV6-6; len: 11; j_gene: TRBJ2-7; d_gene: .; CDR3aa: CASSPQYEQYF; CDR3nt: TGTGCCAGCAGTCCACAGTACGAGCAGTACTTC
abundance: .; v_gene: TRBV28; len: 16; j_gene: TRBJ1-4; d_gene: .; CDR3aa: CASSLWGGSYGEKLFF; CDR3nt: TGTGCCAGCAGTTTATGGGGAGGGTCTTATGGGGAAAAACTGTTTTTT
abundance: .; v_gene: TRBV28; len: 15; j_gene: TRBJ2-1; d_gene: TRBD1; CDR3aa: CASSPQGDSYNEQFF; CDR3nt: TGTGCCAGCAGCCCACAGGGGGACTCCTACAATGAGCAGTTCTTC
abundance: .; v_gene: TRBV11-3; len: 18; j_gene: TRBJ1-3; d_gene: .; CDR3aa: CASSLGPGDGNSGNTIYF; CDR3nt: TGTGCCAGCAGCTTGGGCCCAGGGGATGGGAACTCTGGAAACACCATATATTTT
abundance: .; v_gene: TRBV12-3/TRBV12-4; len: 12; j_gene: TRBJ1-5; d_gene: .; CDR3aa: CASSLHNQPQHF; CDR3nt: TGTGCCAGCAGTTTACACAATCAGCCCCAGCATTTT
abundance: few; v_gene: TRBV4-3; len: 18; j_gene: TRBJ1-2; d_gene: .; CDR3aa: CASSQVEVLPGQKYGYTF; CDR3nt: TGCGCCAGCAGCCAAGTCGAGGTGCTACCGGGACAAAAGTATGGCTACACCTTC
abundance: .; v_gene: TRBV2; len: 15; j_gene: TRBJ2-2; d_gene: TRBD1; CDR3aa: CASNQGQGDTGELFF; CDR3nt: TGTGCCAGCAATCAAGGACAGGGCGACACCGGGGAGCTGTTTTTT
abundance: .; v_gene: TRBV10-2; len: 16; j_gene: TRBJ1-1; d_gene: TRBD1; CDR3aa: CASREGTGRGNTEAFF; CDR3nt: TGCGCCAGCAGGGAAGGGACAGGCCGGGGGAACACTGAAGCTTTCTTT
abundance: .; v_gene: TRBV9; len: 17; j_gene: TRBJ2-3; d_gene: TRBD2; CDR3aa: CASSLPSGSSGTDTQYF; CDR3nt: TGTGCCAGCAGCCTCCCTAGCGGGAGTTCGGGCACAGATACGCAGTATTTT
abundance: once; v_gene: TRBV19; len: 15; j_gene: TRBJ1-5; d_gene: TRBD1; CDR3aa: CASSPGQSSNQPQHF; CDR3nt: TGTGCCAGTAGCCCGGGACAGAGTAGCAATCAGCCCCAGCATTTT
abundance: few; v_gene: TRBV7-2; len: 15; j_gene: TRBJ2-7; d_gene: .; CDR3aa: CASSLGGLPDYEQYF; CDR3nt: TGTGCCAGCAGCTTAGGGGGACTTCCAGACTACGAGCAGTACTTC
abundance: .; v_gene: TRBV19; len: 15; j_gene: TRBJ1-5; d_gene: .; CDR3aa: CASSTPLAGNQPQHF; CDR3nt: TGTGCCAGTAGTACGCCCCTGGCAGGGAATCAGCCCCAGCATTTT
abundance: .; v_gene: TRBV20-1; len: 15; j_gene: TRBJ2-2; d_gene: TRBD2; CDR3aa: CSASRTSSNTGELFF; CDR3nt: TGCAGTGCCAGTCGGACTAGCTCGAACACCGGGGAGCTGTTTTTT
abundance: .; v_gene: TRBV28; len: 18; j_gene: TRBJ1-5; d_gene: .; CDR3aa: CASSLAPLIQGSNQPQHF; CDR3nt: TGTGCCAGCAGTTTGGCTCCCCTGATACAGGGAAGCAATCAGCCCCAGCATTTT
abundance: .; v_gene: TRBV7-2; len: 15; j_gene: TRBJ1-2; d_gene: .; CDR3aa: CASSFTSGSNYGYTF; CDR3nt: TGTGCCAGCAGCTTTACGAGCGGGAGTAACTATGGCTACACCTTC
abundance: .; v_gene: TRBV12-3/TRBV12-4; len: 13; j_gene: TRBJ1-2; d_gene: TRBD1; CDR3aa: CASSPNRGFGYTF; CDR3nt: TGTGCCAGCAGTCCCAACAGGGGCTTCGGCTACACCTTC
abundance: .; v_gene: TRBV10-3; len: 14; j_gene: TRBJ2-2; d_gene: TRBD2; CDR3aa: CAIRPSGNTGELFF; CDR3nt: TGTGCCATCCGACCTAGCGGGAACACCGGGGAGCTGTTTTTT
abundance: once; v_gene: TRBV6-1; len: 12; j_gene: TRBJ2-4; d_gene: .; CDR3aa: CASNLPGDIQYF; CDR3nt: TGTGCCAGCAACCTTCCGGGAGACATTCAGTACTTC
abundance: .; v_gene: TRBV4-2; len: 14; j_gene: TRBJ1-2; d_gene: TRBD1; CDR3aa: CASSQAGQAEGYTF; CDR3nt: TGTGCCAGCAGCCAAGCTGGACAGGCGGAAGGCTACACCTTC
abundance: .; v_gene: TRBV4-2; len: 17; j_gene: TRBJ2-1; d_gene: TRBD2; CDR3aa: CASSRAWTSGRVNEQFF; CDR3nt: TGTGCCAGCAGCCGAGCTTGGACTAGCGGGAGGGTGAATGAGCAGTTCTTC
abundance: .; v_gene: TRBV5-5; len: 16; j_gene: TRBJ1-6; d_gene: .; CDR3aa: CASSFRLRDSVSPLHF; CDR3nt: TGTGCCAGCAGCTTTCGTCTTCGTGACAGCGTCTCACCCCTCCACTTT
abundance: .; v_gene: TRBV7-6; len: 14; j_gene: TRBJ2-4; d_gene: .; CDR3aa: CASSAGGLRDIQYF; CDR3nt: TGTGCCAGCAGCGCCGGCGGCCTCAGGGACATTCAGTACTTC
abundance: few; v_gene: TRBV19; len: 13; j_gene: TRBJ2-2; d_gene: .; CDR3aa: CASSTGVSGELFF; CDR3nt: TGTGCCAGTAGTACAGGGGTATCCGGGGAGCTGTTTTTT
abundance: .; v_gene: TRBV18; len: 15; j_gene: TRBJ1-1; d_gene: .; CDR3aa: CASSPATGANTEAFF; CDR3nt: TGTGCCAGCTCACCAGCGACAGGAGCAAACACTGAAGCTTTCTTT
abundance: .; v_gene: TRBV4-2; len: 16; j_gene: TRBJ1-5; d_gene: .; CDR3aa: CASSQESGHTNQPQHF; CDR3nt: TGTGCCAGCAGCCAAGAATCGGGACACACTAATCAGCCCCAGCATTTT
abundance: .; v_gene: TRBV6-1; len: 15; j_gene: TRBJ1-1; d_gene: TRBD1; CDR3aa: CASSDQGTANTEAFF; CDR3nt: TGTGCCAGCAGTGACCAGGGGACAGCCAACACTGAAGCTTTCTTT
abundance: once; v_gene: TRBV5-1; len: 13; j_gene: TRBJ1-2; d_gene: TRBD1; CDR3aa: CASTTGENYGYTF; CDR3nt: TGCGCCAGTACAACAGGGGAGAACTATGGCTACACCTTC
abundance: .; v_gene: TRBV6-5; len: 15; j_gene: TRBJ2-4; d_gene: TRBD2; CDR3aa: CASSLADIAKNIQYF; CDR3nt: TGTGCCAGTTCTCTAGCGGATATAGCCAAAAACATTCAGTACTTC
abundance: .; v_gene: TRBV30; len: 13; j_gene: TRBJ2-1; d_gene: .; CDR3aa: CAWSRGGYNEQFF; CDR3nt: TGTGCCTGGAGTCGCGGAGGCTACAATGAGCAGTTCTTC
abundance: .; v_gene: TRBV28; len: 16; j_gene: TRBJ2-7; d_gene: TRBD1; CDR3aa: CASSLRTGTGTDEQYF; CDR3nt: TGTGCCAGCAGTTTACGCACCGGGACAGGGACCGACGAGCAGTACTTC
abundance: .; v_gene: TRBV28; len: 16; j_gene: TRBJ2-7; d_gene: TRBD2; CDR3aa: CASSWGLGLGPYEQYF; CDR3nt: TGTGCCAGCAGTTGGGGTCTAGGACTAGGACCCTACGAGCAGTACTTC
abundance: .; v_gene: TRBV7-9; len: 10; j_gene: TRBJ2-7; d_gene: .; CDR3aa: CASSQYGQYF; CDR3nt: TGTGCCAGCAGCCAATACGGGCAGTACTTC
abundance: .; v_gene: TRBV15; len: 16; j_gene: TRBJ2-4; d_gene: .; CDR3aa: CATSGDLQGAKNIQYF; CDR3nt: TGTGCCACCAGTGGAGATCTTCAGGGGGCCAAAAACATTCAGTACTTC
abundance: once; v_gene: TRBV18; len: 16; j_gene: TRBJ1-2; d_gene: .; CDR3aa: CASSPTVRQDNYGYTF; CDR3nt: TGTGCCAGCTCACCCACGGTAAGACAGGATAACTATGGCTACACCTTC
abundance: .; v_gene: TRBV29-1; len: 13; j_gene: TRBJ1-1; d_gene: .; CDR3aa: CSGQQGANTEAFF; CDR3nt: TGCAGCGGTCAACAGGGAGCGAACACTGAAGCTTTCTTT
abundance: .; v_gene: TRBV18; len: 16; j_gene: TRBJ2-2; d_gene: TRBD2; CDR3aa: CASSPPSGRETGELFF; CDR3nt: TGTGCCAGCTCACCACCTAGCGGGAGGGAGACCGGGGAGCTGTTTTTT
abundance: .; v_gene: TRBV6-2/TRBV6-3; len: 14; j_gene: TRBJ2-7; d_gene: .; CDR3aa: CASSYPSGTYEQYF; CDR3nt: TGTGCCAGCAGTTACCCATCCGGGACCTACGAGCAGTACTTC